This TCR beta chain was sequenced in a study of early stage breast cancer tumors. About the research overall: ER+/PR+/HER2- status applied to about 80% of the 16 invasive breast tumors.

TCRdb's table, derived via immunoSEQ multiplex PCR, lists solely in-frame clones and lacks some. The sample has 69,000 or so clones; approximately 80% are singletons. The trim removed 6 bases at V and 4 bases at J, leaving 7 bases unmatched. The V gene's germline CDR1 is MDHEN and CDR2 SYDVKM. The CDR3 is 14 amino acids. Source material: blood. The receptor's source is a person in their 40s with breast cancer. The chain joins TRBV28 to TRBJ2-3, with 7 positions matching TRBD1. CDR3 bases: TGTGCCAGCAGAAAAAGACAGGGAGCAGATACGCAGTATTTT. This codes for CASRKRQGADTQYF. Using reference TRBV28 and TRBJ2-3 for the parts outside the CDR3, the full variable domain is DVKVTQSSRYLVKRTGEKVFLECVQDMDHENMFWYRQDPGLGLRLIYFSYDVKMKEKGDIPEGYSVSREKKERFSLILESASTNQTSMYLCASRKRQGADTQYFGPGTRLTVL.